This T cell receptor (beta chain) was sequenced for a study of response to subunit inactivated influenza vaccine. This clonotype was seen a few times. From the RT-PCR reads, TCRdb called clonotypes with MiXCR, one entry per CDR3 protein. Of approximately 520,000 distinct CDR3 sequences in the sample, 25% are singletons; the top ten hold around 1.8%. In germline, CDR1 is DFQATT, CDR2 SNEGSKA (reference sequence). The CDR3 has 16 amino acids. V dropped 6 bases and J dropped 7; count of bases not matched to a gene: 16. The chain employs TRBV20-1 and TRBJ2-1; 9 bases agree with TRBD2. The source is a man aged 50-60 years who received an inactivated influenza vaccine. The specimen was CD4+ T cells sorted from PBMCs, collected roughly 5 days after vaccination. CDR3 nucleotides: TGCAGTGCCTACCCCCCCCGTAGCGGGAGAGGGAATGAGCAGTTCTTC. This translates into CSAYPPRSGRGNEQFF.